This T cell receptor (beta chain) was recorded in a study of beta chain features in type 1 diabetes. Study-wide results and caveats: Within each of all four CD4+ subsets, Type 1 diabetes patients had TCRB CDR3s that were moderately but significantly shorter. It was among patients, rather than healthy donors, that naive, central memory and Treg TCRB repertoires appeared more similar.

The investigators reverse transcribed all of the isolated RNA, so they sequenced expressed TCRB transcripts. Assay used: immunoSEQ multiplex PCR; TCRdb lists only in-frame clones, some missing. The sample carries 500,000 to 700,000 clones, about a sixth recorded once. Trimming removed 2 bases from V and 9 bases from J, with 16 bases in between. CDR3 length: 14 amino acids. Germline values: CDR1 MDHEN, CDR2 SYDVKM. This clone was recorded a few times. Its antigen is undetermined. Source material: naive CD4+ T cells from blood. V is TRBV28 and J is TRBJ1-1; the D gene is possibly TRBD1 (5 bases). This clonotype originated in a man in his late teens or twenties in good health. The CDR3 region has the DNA TGTGCCAGCAGTTTAAGCGTGGGGGGGACGAAAGCTTTCTTT. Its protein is CASSLSVGGTKAFF.